The 17 T cell receptor beta chains below all came from one sample that was sequenced in a study of cytotoxic CD8 clonotypes in ibrutinib-treated CLL. Assay used: immunoSEQ multiplex PCR; TCRdb lists only in-frame clones, some missing. Among about 300,000 clones listed, around 69% were seen once. Sequenced material: PBMCs, taken at disease progression, from a patient treated with ibrutinib. Every receptor here comes from a human donor with chronic lymphocytic leukemia.

This clone has just a few counts. CDR3 amino acids: CASSSPCLGLKIYEQYF. CDR3 sequence (DNA): TGTGCCAGCAGCTCCCCATGCCTGGGACTAAAGATCTACGAGCAGTACTTC. The chain carries TRBV7-3 and TRBJ2-7; 7 bases are a match to TRBD2. The V gene end was trimmed by 4 bases and the J gene end by 3 bases; junction bases not matched to a gene: 15. The length of the CDR3 is 17 residues. Looked up from germline, CDR1 is SGHTA and CDR2 is FQGTGA.

This clone showed up just a few times. This chain connects TRBV18 to TRBJ2-7; 9 bases match TRBD2. Germline loops: CDR1 KGHSH, CDR2 LQKENI. J gave up 5 bases and V 2 bases, and 7 bases lay outside the gene matches. The CDR3 spans 15 residues. CDR3 nucleotides: TGTGCCAGCTCACCAGGTAGCGGGAGTCTAAACGAGCAGTACTTC. Translation gives CASSPGSGSLNEQYF.

The rearrangement uses TRBV4-1 and TRBJ2-5; D unclear. Germline values: CDR1 MGHRA, CDR2 YSYEKL. Trimming took off 0 bases at V and 5 bases at J, with 13 bases between the two ends. CDR3 length: 15 residues. The CDR3 sequence: CASSQDDVRSETQYF. CDR3 nucleotides: TGCGCCAGCAGCCAAGATGACGTCAGGTCGGAGACCCAGTACTTC.

This chain connects TRBV10-3 to TRBJ1-1; tentative D call: TRBD1 (6 bases). The V gene lost 6 bases and the J gene lost 7 bases, with 21 bases spanning the gap. CDR3 size: 15 residues. Germline V gene data show CDR1 as ENHRY and CDR2 as SYGVKD. DNA of the CDR3: TGTGCCATCAGCCTGAGGGACAACCTAAAGTATGAAGCTTTCTTT. Translated: CAISLRDNLKYEAFF.

A few counts support this clone. The chain links TRBV29-1 to TRBJ2-1; 10 bases map to TRBD2. Germline V gives CDR1 SQVTM, CDR2 ANQGSEA. J gave up 4 bases and V 7 bases, and 4 bases lay outside the gene matches. The CDR3 sequence is 13 residues long. In DNA, the CDR3 is TGCAGCGGTTCTAGCGGGGGTTACAATGAGCAGTTCTTC. It yields the protein CSGSSGGYNEQFF.

The rearrangement uses TRBV11-2 and TRBJ2-1, with a weak D call TRBD1 (6 bases). Trimming cost V 4 bases and J 14 bases, with 30 bases left between them. The CDR3 has 17 residues. Germline CDR1 reads SGHAT; CDR2 reads FQNNGV. The CDR3 protein is CASSSSSLTDRQGWEFF. The CDR3 DNA follows: TGTGCCAGCAGCTCCTCCTCGTTAACTGACAGGCAAGGGTGGGAGTTCTTC.

This clone came up a few times. V gene TRBV4-3 combines with J gene TRBJ1-2, with D tentatively TRBD1 (5 bases). V gave up 0 bases and J gave up 4 bases, with 12 bases separating them. The CDR3 runs 15 residues. Germline V gene sequence: CDR1 LGHNA, CDR2 YSLEER. This chain's CDR3 is CASSQDTGALYGYTF. The CDR3 DNA is TGCGCCAGCAGCCAAGATACAGGAGCCCTCTATGGCTACACCTTC.

The genes are TRBV18 and TRBJ2-7; perhaps D is TRBD1 or TRBD2 (5 bases each). The CDR3 spans 14 residues. V was pared by 4 bases and J by 2 bases, with 12 bases between. Germline CDR1 and CDR2: KGHSH and LQKENI. CDR3 sequence: CASSLPRGAYEQYF. CDR3 DNA: TGTGCCAGCTCACTCCCGAGGGGAGCCTACGAGCAGTACTTC.

The gene calls are TRBV5-6 and TRBJ2-1; 7 nucleotides match TRBD1. Losses at the gene ends were 2 bases for V and 6 bases for J; bases not matched to a gene: 5. Germline values: CDR1 SGHDT, CDR2 YYEEEE. The CDR3 length is 14 residues. The CDR3 nucleotides are TGTGCCAGCAGCTTCTCCAGGGGGATCAATGAGCAGTTCTTC. Amino acid sequence: CASSFSRGINEQFF.

The CDR3 is CASRDGGGSNQPQHF. The CDR3 DNA is TGTGCCAGTAGGGATGGAGGAGGTAGCAATCAGCCCCAGCATTTT. The gene calls are TRBV19 and TRBJ1-5, with D unclear. The CDR3 length is 15 residues. Germline values: CDR1 LNHDA, CDR2 SQIVND (reference sequence). The germline V and J ends were trimmed by 6 bases and 0 bases, with 12 bases remaining between them.

Note on this clone: Other nucleotide sequences in the sample specify the same CDR3. This sequence joins TRBV7-6 and TRBJ2-5; 7 bases are shared with TRBD2. The V gene end was trimmed by 0 bases and the J gene end by 2 bases; junction bases not matched to a gene: 0. Looked up from germline, CDR1 is SGHVS and CDR2 is FNYEAQ. The CDR3 runs to 14 residues. The CDR3 sequence is CASSLAGGQETQYF. The DNA for the CDR3 is TGTGCCAGCAGCTTAGCGGGGGGGCAAGAGACCCAGTACTTC.

This chain uses TRBV19 with TRBJ1-5; D gene uncertain. V was shortened by 1 base and J by 5 bases, with 6 bases between the two germline ends. The CDR3 has 13 residues. CDR1 is LNHDA and CDR2 is SQIVND in the germline V gene (reference sequence). The CDR3 sequence: CASSIGQDQPQHF. In DNA, the CDR3 is TGTGCCAGTAGTATAGGGCAGGATCAGCCCCAGCATTTT. Full variable domain (outside the CDR3, taken from reference TRBV19 and TRBJ1-5): DGGITQSPKYLFRKEGQNVTLSCEQNLNHDAMYWYRQDPGQGLRLIYYSQIVNDFQKGDIAEGYSVSREKKESFPLTVTSAQKNPTAFYLCASSIGQDQPQHFGDGTRLSIL.

The chain links TRBV7-9 to TRBJ2-7; D is tentatively TRBD1 or TRBD2 (5 bases each). The CDR3 is 12 amino acids. CDR1 SEHNR and CDR2 FQNEAQ come from the germline V gene (reference sequence). V lost 5 bases, J lost 5 bases, and 10 bases lay in between. CDR3 DNA: TGTGCCAGCAGCCAACGAGGGGACGAGCAGTACTTC. This encodes CASSQRGDEQYF. The full variable domain, its missing parts supplied by reference TRBV7-9 and TRBJ2-7, is DTGVSQNPRHKITKRGQNVTFRCDPISEHNRLYWYRQTLGQGPEFLTYFQNEAQLEKSRLLSDRFSAERPKGSFSTLEIQRTEQGDSAMYLCASSQRGDEQYFGPGTRLTVT.

The table lists this clone with a count of one. V usage is TRBV4-1 and J usage is TRBJ2-3; D is ambiguous. CDR3 length equals 12 residues. Trimming removed 4 bases from V and 6 bases from J, with 8 bases in between. From germline, CDR1 is MGHRA and CDR2 YSYEKL. In nucleotides, the CDR3 is TGCGCCAGCAGCCCTCGACTGGATACGCAGTATTTT. The encoded protein is CASSPRLDTQYF.

A note on this clone: One end of the junction does not line up with germline, which may come from a read error. The V call is TRBV4-1, the J call TRBJ2-2; D unclear. Germline values: CDR1 MGHRA, CDR2 YSYEKL. The CDR3 length is 19 residues. The CDR3, as DNA: TGCACCAGCAGCCAACCGAGTAGCAACGTCAAGAAGAACACCGGGGAGCTGTTTTTT. Translating gives CTSSQPSSNVKKNTGELFF.

The chain recombines TRBV9 with TRBJ2-3, with no clear D. Germline CDR1 and CDR2: SGDLS and YYNGEE. Between the trimmed V and J ends, which lost 3 bases and 0 bases, there was a span of 8 bases. The CDR3 is 14 amino acids. CDR3 sequence reads: CASSGTDSTDTQYF. The CDR3, as DNA: TGTGCCAGCAGCGGAACGGATAGCACAGATACGCAGTATTTT.

The V gene is TRBV9, the J gene TRBJ1-2; tentatively, D is TRBD1 (5 bases). V shed 4 bases and J shed 5 bases, with 21 bases lying between them. This CDR3 is 16 amino acids long. Germline-derived CDR1 and CDR2 are SGDLS and YYNGEE. The CDR3 loop reads CASSPRTDVGAYGYTF. Written as DNA, the CDR3 is TGTGCCAGCAGCCCCCGGACGGATGTTGGGGCTTATGGCTACACCTTC.